The present T cell receptor (beta chain) was sequenced within a study of response to subunit inactivated influenza vaccine. TCRdb called the RT-PCR reads again in MiXCR, with one record for every CDR3 protein. The sample has about 240,000 distinct CDR3 sequences; 9% to 15% are singletons. Study-wide points: The authors suggested that every seasonal influenza vaccination recruits few new T cells.

Germline assignment: CDR1 LGHDT and CDR2 YNNKEL (reference sequence). Trimming pared 1 base from V and 5 bases from J, leaving 24 bases between. The CDR3 runs to 19 residues. This clonotype was observed a handful of times. Its antigen is unknown. The sequences come from non-naive T cells sorted from PBMCs, collected roughly 15 days before vaccination. This receptor was taken from a man aged 45-65 years who received an inactivated influenza vaccine. The chain recombines TRBV3-1 with TRBJ1-3; D perhaps matches TRBD1 (6 bases). The CDR3 spells CASSQASHRALRSRNTIYF. The CDR3 bases are TGTGCCAGCAGCCAAGCTTCGCACAGGGCCTTAAGGAGTCGAAACACCATATATTTT.